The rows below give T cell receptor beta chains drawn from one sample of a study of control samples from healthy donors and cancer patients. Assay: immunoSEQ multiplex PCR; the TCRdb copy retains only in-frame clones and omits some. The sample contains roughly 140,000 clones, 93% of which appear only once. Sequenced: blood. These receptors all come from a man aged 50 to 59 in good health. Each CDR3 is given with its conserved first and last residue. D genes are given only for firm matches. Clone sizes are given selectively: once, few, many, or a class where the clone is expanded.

cdr3_nt: TGTGCCTGGAGTTTGACGCGGACAGGGGGTGGATATGGCTACACCTTC
cdr3_aa: CAWSLTRTGGGYGYTF
v_call: TRBV30
d_call: TRBD1
clone_size: .
j_call: TRBJ1-2

cdr3_nt: TGCGCCAGCAGCTTGGGTGGGACGGTGAATAACTATGGCTACACCTTC
cdr3_aa: CASSLGGTVNNYGYTF
v_call: TRBV5-1
d_call: .
clone_size: .
j_call: TRBJ1-2

cdr3_nt: TGTGCCAGCAGCTGGACTAGCGGGAGCTCCGAGCAGTACTTC
cdr3_aa: CASSWTSGSSEQYF
v_call: TRBV9
d_call: TRBD2
clone_size: .
j_call: TRBJ2-7

cdr3_nt: TGTGCCAGCAGCTTGGGGCGGCGGGAGACCCAGTACTTC
cdr3_aa: CASSLGRRETQYF
v_call: TRBV7-2
d_call: .
clone_size: .
j_call: TRBJ2-5

cdr3_nt: TGTGCCAGCAGTTCAGAAGGGAGTGGGGGTGAAAAACTGTTTTTT
cdr3_aa: CASSSEGSGGEKLFF
v_call: TRBV28
d_call: .
clone_size: .
j_call: TRBJ1-4

cdr3_nt: TGTGCCAGCAGTTTAGGGGGGACAGTTGCAACTAATGAAAAACTGTTTTTT
cdr3_aa: CASSLGGTVATNEKLFF
v_call: TRBV27
d_call: TRBD1
clone_size: .
j_call: TRBJ1-4

cdr3_nt: TGTGCCAGCAGCCAAGATAGGCGGGGGACTGAAGCTTTCTTT
cdr3_aa: CASSQDRRGTEAFF
v_call: TRBV3-1/TRBV3-2
d_call: .
clone_size: .
j_call: TRBJ1-1

cdr3_nt: TGTGCCAGTAGTAGTAGGACTGAAGCTTTCTTT
cdr3_aa: CASSSRTEAFF
v_call: TRBV19
d_call: .
clone_size: .
j_call: TRBJ1-1

cdr3_nt: TGTGCCAGTAGACACGCCTCGAGCGGGAGGATGAATGAGCAGTTCTTC
cdr3_aa: CASRHASSGRMNEQFF
v_call: TRBV19
d_call: TRBD2
clone_size: .
j_call: TRBJ2-1

cdr3_nt: TGCAGCGTTGACGGGCGGTCACAAGAGACCCAGTACTTC
cdr3_aa: CSVDGRSQETQYF
v_call: TRBV29-1
d_call: .
clone_size: .
j_call: TRBJ2-5

cdr3_nt: TGTGCCACCAAAGACGGGACGAACACCGGGGAGCTGTTTTTT
cdr3_aa: CATKDGTNTGELFF
v_call: TRBV14
d_call: .
clone_size: .
j_call: TRBJ2-2

cdr3_nt: TGTGCCAGTAGTATAGCAAGCGGGAGTCCCCTCAATGAGCAGTTCTTC
cdr3_aa: CASSIASGSPLNEQFF
v_call: TRBV19
d_call: TRBD2
clone_size: .
j_call: TRBJ2-1

cdr3_nt: TGTGCCAGCAGTCCCCCCGGGGCTAGCGGGAGGGCTCGGATTCAGTACTTC
cdr3_aa: CASSPPGASGRARIQYF
v_call: TRBV28
d_call: TRBD2
clone_size: .
j_call: TRBJ2-4

cdr3_nt: TGTGCCAGCATACAGGGGATCTCTGGAAACACCATATATTTT
cdr3_aa: CASIQGISGNTIYF
v_call: TRBV2
d_call: TRBD1
clone_size: .
j_call: TRBJ1-3

cdr3_nt: TGTGCCAGCAGCCATACCGGGACAGGGCCCTCCTTTAGGATACGAAAGCAGTACTTC
cdr3_aa: CASSHTGTGPSFRIRKQYF
v_call: TRBV14
d_call: TRBD1
clone_size: .
j_call: TRBJ2-7

cdr3_nt: TGTGCCAGCAGTTTTTGGGACAGTAGTAGAGTAAGAGCTTTCTTT
cdr3_aa: CASSFWDSSRVRAFF
v_call: TRBV28
d_call: TRBD1
clone_size: once
j_call: TRBJ1-1

cdr3_nt: TGCGCCAGCAGCCAAGAAGGCCGGAACTTCAATCAGCCCCAGCATTTT
cdr3_aa: CASSQEGRNFNQPQHF
v_call: TRBV4-1
d_call: .
clone_size: .
j_call: TRBJ1-5

cdr3_nt: TGTGCCAGCAGACCCACAAACACCGGGGAGCTGTTTTTT
cdr3_aa: CASRPTNTGELFF
v_call: TRBV12-3/TRBV12-4
d_call: .
clone_size: .
j_call: TRBJ2-2

cdr3_nt: TGTGCCAGCACCCTGGGGGGCGACAATCAGCCCCAGCATTTT
cdr3_aa: CASTLGGDNQPQHF
v_call: TRBV7-9
d_call: .
clone_size: .
j_call: TRBJ1-5

cdr3_nt: TGTGCCAGCAGCCAAGATAGAACCACCGGGGAGCTGTTTTTT
cdr3_aa: CASSQDRTTGELFF
v_call: TRBV3-1/TRBV3-2
d_call: .
clone_size: .
j_call: TRBJ2-2

cdr3_nt: TGTGCCAGCAGCCAAGGGTTCTTCGGACTAGCGGAGTACGAGCAGTACTTC
cdr3_aa: CASSQGFFGLAEYEQYF
v_call: TRBV14
d_call: TRBD2
clone_size: .
j_call: TRBJ2-7

cdr3_nt: TGTGCCACCAGTGATCCGAACACTGAAGCTTTCTTT
cdr3_aa: CATSDPNTEAFF
v_call: TRBV24-1
d_call: .
clone_size: once
j_call: TRBJ1-1

cdr3_nt: TGTGCCAGCAGCGGGGGTCTGGGCTACGAGCAGTACTTC
cdr3_aa: CASSGGLGYEQYF
v_call: TRBV9
d_call: .
clone_size: .
j_call: TRBJ2-7

cdr3_nt: TGCGCCAGCAGCCAAGAACCCCCGGACAGGGGCAACGAGCAGTACTTC
cdr3_aa: CASSQEPPDRGNEQYF
v_call: TRBV4-1
d_call: TRBD1
clone_size: .
j_call: TRBJ2-7

cdr3_nt: TGTGCCAGCAGTGTGCAGGGACGACTAGCGGGAAGCTACGAGCAGTACTTC
cdr3_aa: CASSVQGRLAGSYEQYF
v_call: TRBV25-1
d_call: TRBD2
clone_size: .
j_call: TRBJ2-7

cdr3_nt: TGTGCCAGCAGTTTATCCTCCTTTCTAGGATACAATGAGCAGTTCTTC
cdr3_aa: CASSLSSFLGYNEQFF
v_call: TRBV27
d_call: .
clone_size: .
j_call: TRBJ2-1

cdr3_nt: TGCGCCAGCAGCTTGAATCTGGAGATAGGGGCCAACGTCCTGACTTTC
cdr3_aa: CASSLNLEIGANVLTF
v_call: TRBV5-1
d_call: .
clone_size: .
j_call: TRBJ2-6

cdr3_nt: TGTGCCAGCAGCTGGGGCCGGGTGGGAGCAAGCACAGATACGCAGTATTTT
cdr3_aa: CASSWGRVGASTDTQYF
v_call: TRBV7-2
d_call: .
clone_size: once
j_call: TRBJ2-3

cdr3_nt: TGTGCCAGCATAGGCCTAGCCAAAAACATTCAGTACTTC
cdr3_aa: CASIGLAKNIQYF
v_call: TRBV28
d_call: .
clone_size: .
j_call: TRBJ2-4

cdr3_nt: TGTGCCAGCAGCTCGCTATATAGCAATCAGCCCCAGCATTTT
cdr3_aa: CASSSLYSNQPQHF
v_call: TRBV5-6
d_call: .
clone_size: few
j_call: TRBJ1-5

cdr3_nt: TGTGCCACCAGTGATTCCGGGACCACCTCCTACAATGAGCAGTTCTTC
cdr3_aa: CATSDSGTTSYNEQFF
v_call: TRBV24-1
d_call: .
clone_size: once
j_call: TRBJ2-1

cdr3_nt: TGTGCCAGCAGCCAAAAAGGGGAGGTGCGGCGGGAAATCCAGTTCTTC
cdr3_aa: CASSQKGEVRREIQFF
v_call: TRBV9
d_call: .
clone_size: .
j_call: TRBJ2-1

cdr3_nt: TGTGCCAGCACGGACAGGGAGAACACCGGGGAGCTGTTTTTT
cdr3_aa: CASTDRENTGELFF
v_call: TRBV4-2
d_call: TRBD1
clone_size: .
j_call: TRBJ2-2

cdr3_nt: TGTGCCAGCAGCTTCTCACAGGCCCTAGGAAACACCATATATTTT
cdr3_aa: CASSFSQALGNTIYF
v_call: TRBV5-5
d_call: .
clone_size: .
j_call: TRBJ1-3

cdr3_nt: TGTGCCAGCTCACCCCAACTAGCGCGGTCCTACGAGCAGTACTTC
cdr3_aa: CASSPQLARSYEQYF
v_call: TRBV18
d_call: TRBD2
clone_size: .
j_call: TRBJ2-7